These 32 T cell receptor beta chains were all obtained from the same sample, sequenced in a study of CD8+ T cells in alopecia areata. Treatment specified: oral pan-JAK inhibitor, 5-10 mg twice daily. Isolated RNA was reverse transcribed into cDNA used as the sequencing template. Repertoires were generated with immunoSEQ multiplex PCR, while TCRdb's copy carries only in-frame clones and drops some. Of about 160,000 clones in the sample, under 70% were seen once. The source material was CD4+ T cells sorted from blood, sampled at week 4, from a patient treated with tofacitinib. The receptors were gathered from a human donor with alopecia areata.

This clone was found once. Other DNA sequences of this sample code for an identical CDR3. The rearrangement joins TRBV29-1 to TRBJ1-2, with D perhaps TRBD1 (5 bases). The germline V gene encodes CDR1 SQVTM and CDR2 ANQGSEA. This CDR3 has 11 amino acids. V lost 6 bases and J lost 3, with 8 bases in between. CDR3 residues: CSVGTDYGYTF. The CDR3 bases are TGCAGCGTCGGGACCGACTATGGCTACACCTTC. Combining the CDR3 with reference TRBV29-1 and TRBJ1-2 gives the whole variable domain SAVISQKPSRDICQRGTSLTIQCQVDSQVTMMFWYRQQPGQSLTLIATANQGSEATYESGFVIDKFPISRPNLTFSTLTVSNMSPEDSSIYLCSVGTDYGYTFGSGTRLTVV.

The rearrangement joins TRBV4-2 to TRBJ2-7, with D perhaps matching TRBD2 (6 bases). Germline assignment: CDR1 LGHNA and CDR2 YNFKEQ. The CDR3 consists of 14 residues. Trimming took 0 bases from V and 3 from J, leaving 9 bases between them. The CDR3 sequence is CASSQETGDYEQYF. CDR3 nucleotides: TGTGCCAGCAGCCAAGAAACGGGGGACTACGAGCAGTACTTC.

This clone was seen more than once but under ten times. The DNA for the CDR3 is TGCGCCAGCAGCTTGATGGCGGGATGGGGTGAAGCTTTCTTT. Amino acids: CASSLMAGWGEAFF. This chain connects TRBV5-1 to TRBJ1-1; D is uncertain. Germline loops: CDR1 SGHRS, CDR2 YFSETQ. V was cut by 1 base and J by 7 bases, with 14 bases left in between. This CDR3 is 14 amino acids long.

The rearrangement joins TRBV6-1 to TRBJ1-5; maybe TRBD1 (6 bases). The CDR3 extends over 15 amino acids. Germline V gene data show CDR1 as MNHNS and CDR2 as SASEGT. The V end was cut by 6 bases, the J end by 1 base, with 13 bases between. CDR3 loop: CASSRGQGSNQPQHF. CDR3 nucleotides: TGTGCCAGCAGCCGGGGGCAGGGCAGCAATCAGCCCCAGCATTTT.

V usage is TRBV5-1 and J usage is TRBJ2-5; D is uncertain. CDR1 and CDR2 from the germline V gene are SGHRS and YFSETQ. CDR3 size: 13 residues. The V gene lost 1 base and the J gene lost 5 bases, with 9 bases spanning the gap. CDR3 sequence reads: CASSLLSRETQYF. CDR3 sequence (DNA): TGCGCCAGCAGCTTGTTGTCCCGGGAGACCCAGTACTTC.

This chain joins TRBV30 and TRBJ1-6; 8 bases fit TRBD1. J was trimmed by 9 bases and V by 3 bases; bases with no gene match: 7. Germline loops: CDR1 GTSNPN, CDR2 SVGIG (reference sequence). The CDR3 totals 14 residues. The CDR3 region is CAWSDQGAGSPLHF. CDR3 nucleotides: TGTGCCTGGAGCGACCAGGGGGCAGGTTCACCCCTCCACTTT.

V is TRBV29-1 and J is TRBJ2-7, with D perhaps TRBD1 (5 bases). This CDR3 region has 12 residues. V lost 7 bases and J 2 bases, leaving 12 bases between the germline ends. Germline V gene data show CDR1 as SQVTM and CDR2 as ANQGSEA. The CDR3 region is CSANTGPYEQYF. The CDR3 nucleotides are TGCAGCGCCAATACAGGACCCTACGAGCAGTACTTC.

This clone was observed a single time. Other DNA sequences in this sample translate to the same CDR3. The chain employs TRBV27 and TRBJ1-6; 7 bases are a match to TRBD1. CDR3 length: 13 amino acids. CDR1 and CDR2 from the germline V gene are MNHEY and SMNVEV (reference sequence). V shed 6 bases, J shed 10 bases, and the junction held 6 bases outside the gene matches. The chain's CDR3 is CASSLDRESPLHF. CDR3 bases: TGTGCCAGCAGCTTAGACAGGGAATCACCCCTCCACTTT.

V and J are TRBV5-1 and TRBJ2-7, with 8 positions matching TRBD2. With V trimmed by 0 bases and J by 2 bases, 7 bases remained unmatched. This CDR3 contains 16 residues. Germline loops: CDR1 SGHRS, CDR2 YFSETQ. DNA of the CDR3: TGCGCCAGCAGCTTGGAAGCGGGGGTTATCACCTACGAGCAGTACTTC. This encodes CASSLEAGVITYEQYF. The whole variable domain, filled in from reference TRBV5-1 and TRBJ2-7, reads KAGVTQTPRYLIKTRGQQVTLSCSPISGHRSVSWYQQTPGQGLQFLFEYFSETQRNKGNFPGRFSGRQFSNSRSEMNVSTLELGDSALYLCASSLEAGVITYEQYFGPGTRLTVT.

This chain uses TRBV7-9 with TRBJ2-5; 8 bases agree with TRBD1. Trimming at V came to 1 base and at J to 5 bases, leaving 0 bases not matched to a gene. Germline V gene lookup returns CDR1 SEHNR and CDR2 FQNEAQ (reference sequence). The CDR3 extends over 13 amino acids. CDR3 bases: TGTGCCAGCAGCTTAGGGACAGGGGAGACCCAGTACTTC. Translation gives CASSLGTGETQYF.

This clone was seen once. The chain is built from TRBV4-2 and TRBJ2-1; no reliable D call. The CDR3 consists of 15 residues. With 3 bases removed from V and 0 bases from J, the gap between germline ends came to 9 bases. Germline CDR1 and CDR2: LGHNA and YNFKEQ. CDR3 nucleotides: TGTGCCAGCAGCCAGCGACTGAGCTCCTACAATGAGCAGTTCTTC. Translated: CASSQRLSSYNEQFF.

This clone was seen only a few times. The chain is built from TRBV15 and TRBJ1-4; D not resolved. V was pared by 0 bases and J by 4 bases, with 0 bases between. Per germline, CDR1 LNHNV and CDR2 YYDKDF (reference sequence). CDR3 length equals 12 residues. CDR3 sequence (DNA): TGTGCCACCAGCAGAGATAATGAAAAACTGTTTTTT. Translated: CATSRDNEKLFF.

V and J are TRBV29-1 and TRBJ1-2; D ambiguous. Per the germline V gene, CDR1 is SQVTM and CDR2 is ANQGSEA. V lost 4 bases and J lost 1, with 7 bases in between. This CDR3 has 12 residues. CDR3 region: CSVGYGNYGYTF. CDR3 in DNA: TGCAGCGTTGGGTACGGTAACTATGGCTACACCTTC.

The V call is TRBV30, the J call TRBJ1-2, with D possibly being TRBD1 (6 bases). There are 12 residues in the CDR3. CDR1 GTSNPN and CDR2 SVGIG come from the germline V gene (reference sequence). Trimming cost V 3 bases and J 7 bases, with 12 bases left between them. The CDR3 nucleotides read TGTGCCTGGAGACAGGGACAAGGTGGCTACACCTTC. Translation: CAWRQGQGGYTF.

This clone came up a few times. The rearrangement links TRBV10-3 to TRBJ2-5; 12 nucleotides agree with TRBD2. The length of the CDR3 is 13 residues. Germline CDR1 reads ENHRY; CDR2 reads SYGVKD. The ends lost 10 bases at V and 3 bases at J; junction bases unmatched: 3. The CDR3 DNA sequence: TGTGCCACCCGGACTAGCGGGGAAGAGACCCAGTACTTC. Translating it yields CATRTSGEETQYF.

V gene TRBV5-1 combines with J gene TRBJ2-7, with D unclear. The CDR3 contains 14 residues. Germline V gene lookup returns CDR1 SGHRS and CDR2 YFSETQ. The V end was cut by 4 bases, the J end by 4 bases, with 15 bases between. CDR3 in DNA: TGCGCCAGCAGCCCGGATACCCAGTGGTACGAGCAGTACTTC. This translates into CASSPDTQWYEQYF. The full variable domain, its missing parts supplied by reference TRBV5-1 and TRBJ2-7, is KAGVTQTPRYLIKTRGQQVTLSCSPISGHRSVSWYQQTPGQGLQFLFEYFSETQRNKGNFPGRFSGRQFSNSRSEMNVSTLELGDSALYLCASSPDTQWYEQYFGPGTRLTVT.

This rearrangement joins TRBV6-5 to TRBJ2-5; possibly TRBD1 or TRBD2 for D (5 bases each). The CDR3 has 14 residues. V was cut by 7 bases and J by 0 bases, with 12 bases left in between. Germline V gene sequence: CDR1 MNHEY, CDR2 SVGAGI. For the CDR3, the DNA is TGTGCCAGCACAAAGGGACCCAACCAAGAGACCCAGTACTTC. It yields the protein CASTKGPNQETQYF.

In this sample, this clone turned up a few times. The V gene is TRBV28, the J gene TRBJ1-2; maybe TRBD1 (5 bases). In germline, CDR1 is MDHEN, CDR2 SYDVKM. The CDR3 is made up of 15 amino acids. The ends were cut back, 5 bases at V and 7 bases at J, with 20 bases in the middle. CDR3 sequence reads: CASSQPTAIKRGYTF. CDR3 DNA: TGTGCCAGCAGTCAACCGACAGCGATCAAGCGTGGCTACACCTTC.

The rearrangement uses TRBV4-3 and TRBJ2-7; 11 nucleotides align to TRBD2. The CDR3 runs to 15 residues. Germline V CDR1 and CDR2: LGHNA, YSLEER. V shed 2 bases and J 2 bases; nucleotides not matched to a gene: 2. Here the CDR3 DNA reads TGCGCCAGCAGCCAACTTAGCGGGGGGGCCTACGAGCAGTACTTC. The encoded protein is CASSQLSGGAYEQYF.

In DNA form, the CDR3 reads TGTGCCTGGAGTGTAGGAAGAAATCAGCCCCAGCATTTT. It translates to CAWSVGRNQPQHF. The chain links TRBV30 to TRBJ1-5; D ambiguous. From germline, CDR1 is GTSNPN and CDR2 SVGIG (reference sequence). Trimming took 0 bases from V and 4 from J, leaving 7 bases between them. The length of the CDR3 is 13 residues. Looking up the rest from reference TRBV30 and TRBJ1-5 gives the full variable domain: SQTIHQWPATLVQPVGSPLSLECTVEGTSNPNLYWYRQAAGRGLQLLFYSVGIGQISSEVPQNLSASRPQDRQFILSSKKLLLSDSGFYLCAWSVGRNQPQHFGDGTRLSIL.

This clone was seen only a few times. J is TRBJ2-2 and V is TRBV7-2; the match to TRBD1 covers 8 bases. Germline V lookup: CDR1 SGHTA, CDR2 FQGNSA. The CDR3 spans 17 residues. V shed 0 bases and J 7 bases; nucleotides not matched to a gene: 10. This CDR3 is CASSLAGSGGYSGELFF. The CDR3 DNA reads TGTGCCAGCAGCTTAGCGGGGTCAGGGGGCTACAGCGGGGAGCTGTTTTTT.

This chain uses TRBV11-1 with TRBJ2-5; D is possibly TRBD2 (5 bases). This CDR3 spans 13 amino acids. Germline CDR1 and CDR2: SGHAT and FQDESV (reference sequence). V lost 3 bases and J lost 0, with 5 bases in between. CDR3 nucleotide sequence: TGTGCCAGCAGCTTCGGGAACCAAGAGACCCAGTACTTC. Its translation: CASSFGNQETQYF.

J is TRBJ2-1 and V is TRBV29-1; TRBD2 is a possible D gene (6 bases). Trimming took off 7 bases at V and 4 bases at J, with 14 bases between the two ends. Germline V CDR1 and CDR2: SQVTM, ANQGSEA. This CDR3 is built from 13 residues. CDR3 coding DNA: TGCAGCGCCCGTAGCGGAGGTTACAATGAGCAGTTCTTC. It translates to CSARSGGYNEQFF.

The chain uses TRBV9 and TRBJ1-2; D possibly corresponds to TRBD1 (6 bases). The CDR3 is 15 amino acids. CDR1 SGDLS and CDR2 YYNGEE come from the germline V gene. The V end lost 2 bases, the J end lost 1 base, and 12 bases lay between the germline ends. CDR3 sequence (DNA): TGTGCCAGCAGCGTGGACAGCCTCCTTAACTATGGCTACACCTTC. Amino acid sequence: CASSVDSLLNYGYTF.

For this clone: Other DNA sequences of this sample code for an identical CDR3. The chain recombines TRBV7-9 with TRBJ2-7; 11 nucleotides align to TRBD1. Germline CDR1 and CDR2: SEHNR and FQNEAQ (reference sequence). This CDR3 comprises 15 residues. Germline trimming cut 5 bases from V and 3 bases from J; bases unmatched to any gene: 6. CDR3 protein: CASSLGTGGRYEQYF. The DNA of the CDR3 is TGTGCCAGCAGCCTAGGGACAGGGGGACGCTACGAGCAGTACTTC.

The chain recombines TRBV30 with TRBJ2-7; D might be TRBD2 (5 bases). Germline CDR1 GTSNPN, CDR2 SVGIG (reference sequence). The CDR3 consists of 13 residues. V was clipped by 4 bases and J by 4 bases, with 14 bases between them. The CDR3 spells CAWNPAGIYEQYF. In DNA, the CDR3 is TGTGCCTGGAATCCTGCGGGCATTTACGAGCAGTACTTC.

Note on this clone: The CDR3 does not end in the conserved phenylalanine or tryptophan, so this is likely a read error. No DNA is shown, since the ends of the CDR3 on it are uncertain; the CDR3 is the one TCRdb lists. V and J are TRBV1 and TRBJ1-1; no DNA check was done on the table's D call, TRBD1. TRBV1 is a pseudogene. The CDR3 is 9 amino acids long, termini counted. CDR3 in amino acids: CTSSQDGSI.

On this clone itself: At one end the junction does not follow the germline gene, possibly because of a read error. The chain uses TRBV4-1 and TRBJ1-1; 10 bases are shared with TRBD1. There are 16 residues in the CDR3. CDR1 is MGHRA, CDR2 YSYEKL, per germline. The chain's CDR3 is CASSQDGTGADTEAFF. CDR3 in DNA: TGCGCCAGCAGCCAAGACGGGACAGGGGCGGACACCGAAGCTTTCTTT.

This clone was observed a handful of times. Written as DNA, the CDR3 is TGCAGCGTTCTGATCGGAAACACCATATATTTT. Protein sequence: CSVLIGNTIYF. The rearrangement joins TRBV29-1 to TRBJ1-3; D is unresolved. The CDR3 is 11 amino acids. V lost 5 bases and J lost 4, with 6 bases in between. Germline lookup yields CDR1 SQVTM and CDR2 ANQGSEA.

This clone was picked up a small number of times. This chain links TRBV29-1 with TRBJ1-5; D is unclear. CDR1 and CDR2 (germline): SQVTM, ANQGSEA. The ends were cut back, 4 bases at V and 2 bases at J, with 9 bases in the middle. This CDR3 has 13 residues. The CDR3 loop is CSVGEIGNQPQHF. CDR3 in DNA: TGCAGCGTTGGGGAAATAGGCAATCAGCCCCAGCATTTT.

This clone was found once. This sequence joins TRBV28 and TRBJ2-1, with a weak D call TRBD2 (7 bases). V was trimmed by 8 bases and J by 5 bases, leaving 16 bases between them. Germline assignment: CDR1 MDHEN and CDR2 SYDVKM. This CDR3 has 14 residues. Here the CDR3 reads CASQKGGRNNEQFF. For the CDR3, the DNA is TGTGCCAGCCAAAAGGGGGGGCGGAACAATGAGCAGTTCTTC.

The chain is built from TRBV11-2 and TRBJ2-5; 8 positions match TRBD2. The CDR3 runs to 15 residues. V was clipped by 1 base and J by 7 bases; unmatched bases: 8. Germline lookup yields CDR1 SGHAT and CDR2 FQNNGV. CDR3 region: CASSLVRGAQRTQYF. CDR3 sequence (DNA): TGTGCCAGCAGCTTAGTGCGGGGGGCTCAACGGACCCAGTACTTC.